A single sample is the source of the 28 T cell receptor beta chains below, sequenced in a study of yellow fever vaccine responses in identical twins. MiXCR, applied by TCRdb to the RT-PCR reads, yields one record per CDR3 protein. This sample has about 20,000 distinct CDR3 sequences, with 65% to 85% found just once. The starting material was T cells from blood (PBMCs), unsorted or a sorted subset (not recorded which), obtained before or after yellow fever vaccination (not recorded which). Source of these receptors: a woman aged 18-29 years who received the yellow fever vaccine.

This sequence joins TRBV7-6 and TRBJ2-2; D might be TRBD2 (6 bases). In germline, CDR1 is SGHVS, CDR2 FNYEAQ. CDR3 length equals 16 residues. The V gene lost 5 bases and the J gene lost 1 base, with 14 bases spanning the gap. As DNA, the CDR3 is TGTGCCAGCAGCCCTCTCGGCGGGATGAACACCGGGGAGCTGTTTTTT. Translating gives CASSPLGGMNTGELFF. The full variable domain, rest sourced from reference TRBV7-6 and TRBJ2-2, is GAGVSQSPRYKVTKRGQDVALRCDPISGHVSLYWYRQALGQGPEFLTYFNYEAQQDKSGLPNDRFSAERPEGSISTLTIQRTEQRDSAMYRCASSPLGGMNTGELFFGEGSRLTVL.

The count of this clonotype is one. This sequence joins TRBV11-3 and TRBJ1-1; no clear D. The CDR3 contains 14 residues. In germline, CDR1 is SGHNT, CDR2 YENEEA. V lost 3 bases, J lost 0 bases, and 8 bases lay in between. The chain's CDR3 is CASSFGRVNTEAFF. Here the CDR3 DNA reads TGTGCCAGCAGCTTCGGCCGGGTGAACACTGAAGCTTTCTTT. Filled out from reference TRBV11-3 and TRBJ1-1, the complete variable domain reads EAGVVQSPRYKIIEKKQPVAFWCNPISGHNTLYWYLQNLGQGPELLIRYENEEAVDDSQLPKDRFSAERLKGVDSTLKIQPAELGDSAVYLCASSFGRVNTEAFFGQGTRLTVV.

The V call is TRBV11-2, the J call TRBJ2-3; D not certain. Germline-derived CDR1 and CDR2 are SGHAT and FQNNGV. V gave up 3 bases and J gave up 14 bases, with 12 bases separating them. This CDR3 contains 11 residues. The CDR3 bases are TGTGCCAGCAGCTTTTACGAGGATCTGTATTTT. Its translation: CASSFYEDLYF.

The chain recombines TRBV14 with TRBJ2-1, with D perhaps matching TRBD1 or TRBD2 (6 bases each). Germline V gene lookup returns CDR1 SGHDN and CDR2 FVKESK. The CDR3 sequence is 15 residues long. Trimming removed 0 bases from V and 6 bases from J, with 12 bases in between. This CDR3 is CASSQDQPGANEQFF. The CDR3 nucleotides are TGTGCCAGCAGCCAAGATCAGCCGGGGGCCAATGAGCAGTTCTTC.

The genes are TRBV29-1 and TRBJ2-5; D is undetermined. The V gene's germline CDR1 is SQVTM and CDR2 ANQGSEA. The CDR3 runs to 12 residues. The V end lost 3 bases, the J end lost 1 base, and 6 bases lay between the germline ends. The CDR3 nucleotides are TGCAGCGTTGAGTACCTCCAAGAGACCCAGTACTTC. It yields the protein CSVEYLQETQYF.

In its sample, this clonotype was seen once. V usage is TRBV12-3 or TRBV12-4 and J usage is TRBJ1-4; D is ambiguous. The CDR3 loop spans 15 amino acids. Trimming stripped 6 bases from V and 0 bases from J, with 11 bases between. The CDR3 region is CASSADGTTNEKLFF. For the CDR3, the DNA is TGTGCCAGCAGCGCGGACGGAACAACTAATGAAAAACTGTTTTTT.

The genes are TRBV7-6 and TRBJ1-2; D is perhaps TRBD1 (5 bases). This CDR3 comprises 13 residues. V lost 3 bases and J lost 5, with 10 bases in between. CDR1 SGHVS and CDR2 FNYEAQ come from the germline V gene. CDR3 loop: CASSFGTGYGYTF. CDR3 coding DNA: TGTGCCAGCAGCTTCGGAACAGGTTATGGCTACACCTTC.

The chain joins TRBV11-3 to TRBJ1-2; no clear D. Looked up from germline, CDR1 is SGHNT and CDR2 is YENEEA. CDR3 length: 14 residues. The ends were cut back, 1 base at V and 1 base at J, with 7 bases in the middle. The CDR3: CASSLGASNYGYTF. CDR3 sequence (DNA): TGTGCCAGCAGCTTAGGCGCAAGTAACTATGGCTACACCTTC.

This chain links TRBV15 with TRBJ1-5, with 8 bases aligning to TRBD1. The CDR3 is made up of 14 amino acids. V trimming: 3 bases; J trimming: 2 bases; junction bases outside the gene matches: 0. The germline gives CDR1 LNHNV, CDR2 YYDKDF (reference sequence). The CDR3: CATSRDRGNQPQHF. The CDR3 DNA is TGTGCCACCAGCAGGGACAGGGGCAATCAGCCCCAGCATTTT.

In its sample, this clonotype was seen a few times. This chain connects TRBV6-1 to TRBJ2-1; D ambiguous. The CDR3 consists of 17 residues. The V end was cut by 5 bases, the J end by 5 bases, with 22 bases between. The germline V gene encodes CDR1 MNHNS and CDR2 SASEGT. CDR3 nucleotide sequence: TGTGCCAGCAGTCCACAACCGGCAGAAACTTTAAACAATGAGCAGTTCTTC. As protein: CASSPQPAETLNNEQFF.

This chain uses TRBV29-1 with TRBJ1-1; no firm D call. Deletions cut 2 bases from V and 1 base from J, with 2 bases between. From germline, CDR1 is SQVTM and CDR2 ANQGSEA. This CDR3 comprises 11 residues. The CDR3, as DNA: TGCAGCGTTGAACCGAACACTGAAGCTTTCTTT. Protein: CSVEPNTEAFF.

The chain is built from TRBV12-3 or TRBV12-4 and TRBJ2-5; D remains ambiguous. V lost 5 bases to trimming and J lost 5 bases, with 18 bases between them. This CDR3 has 15 residues. The CDR3 loop reads CASSHSRAPGETQYF. The CDR3 DNA reads TGTGCCAGCAGTCACTCCCGGGCCCCCGGGGAGACCCAGTACTTC.

The chain joins TRBV18 to TRBJ1-6; tentative D call: TRBD1 (6 bases). Trimming removed 2 bases from V and 12 bases from J, with 8 bases in between. Germline loops: CDR1 KGHSH, CDR2 LQKENI. This CDR3 is built from 12 residues. CDR3 DNA sequence: TGTGCCAGCTCACCAGGGGGCGGACCCCTCCACTTT. Translated: CASSPGGGPLHF. The entire variable domain, with the rest obtained from reference TRBV18 and TRBJ1-6, is as follows: NAGVMQNPRHLVRRRGQEARLRCSPMKGHSHVYWYRQLPEEGLKFMVYLQKENIIDESGMPKERFSAEFPKEGPSILRIQQVVRGDSAAYFCASSPGGGPLHFGNGTRLTVT.

The chain couples TRBV11-1 to TRBJ2-5; TRBD1 agrees at 11 bases. This CDR3 has 15 amino acids. The junction had 7 bases not matched to a gene; V was cut back by 5 bases and J by 5 bases. CDR1 and CDR2 (germline): SGHAT, FQDESV (reference sequence). CDR3 in DNA: TGTGCCAGCAGCAGCCGGGGACAGGGGGGGGAGACCCAGTACTTC. Its protein product is CASSSRGQGGETQYF.

The chain combines TRBV11-2 with TRBJ1-1; D possibly corresponds to TRBD1 (5 bases). The CDR3 contains 18 residues. CDR1 and CDR2 from the germline V gene are SGHAT and FQNNGV. V lost 3 bases, J lost 4 bases, and 24 bases lay in between. The CDR3 region has the DNA TGTGCCAGCAGCTTGCTAGCAAGTTCGGGACGGCCCACCACTGAAGCTTTCTTT. This translates into CASSLLASSGRPTTEAFF.

The chain combines TRBV15 with TRBJ1-6; D call uncertain. The V end was cut by 0 bases, the J end by 14 bases, with 11 bases between. The CDR3 totals 13 residues. Looked up from germline, CDR1 is LNHNV and CDR2 is YYDKDF (reference sequence). The CDR3: CATSRDTSTALHF. Here the CDR3 DNA reads TGTGCCACCAGCAGAGATACAAGCACGGCCCTCCACTTT.

This chain uses TRBV12-3 or TRBV12-4 with TRBJ2-7; D may be TRBD2 (5 bases). V lost 3 bases and J lost 7, with 7 bases in between. There are 11 residues in the CDR3. CDR3 sequence reads: CASSLAGEQYF. CDR3 in DNA: TGTGCCAGCAGTTTGGCGGGTGAGCAGTACTTC.

This chain links TRBV4-1 with TRBJ2-3, with D possibly being TRBD1 or TRBD2 (5 bases each). CDR3 length: 16 residues. V was shortened by 5 bases and J by 0 bases, with 15 bases between the two germline ends. From germline, CDR1 is MGHRA and CDR2 YSYEKL. CDR3 amino acids: CASSGDGFLSTDTQYF. CDR3 bases: TGCGCCAGCAGCGGGGACGGCTTCCTTAGCACAGATACGCAGTATTTT.

The V call is TRBV11-1, the J call TRBJ1-6; TRBD1 matches at 9 bases. CDR1 SGHAT and CDR2 FQDESV come from the germline V gene (reference sequence). The V segment lost 3 bases and the J segment 8 bases; nucleotides outside the gene matches: 2. The CDR3 extends over 14 amino acids. The CDR3, as DNA: TGTGCCAGCAGCTTGGGACAGGGTGATTCACCCCTCCACTTT. Translated: CASSLGQGDSPLHF.

The chain combines TRBV29-1 with TRBJ2-5; TRBD1 agrees at 8 bases. Germline CDR1 is SQVTM and CDR2 is ANQGSEA. The length of the CDR3 is 13 residues. The ends lost 6 bases at V and 1 base at J; junction bases unmatched: 4. CDR3 protein: CSVATGVQETQYF. The DNA of the CDR3 is TGCAGCGTGGCGACAGGGGTCCAAGAGACCCAGTACTTC.

The chain employs TRBV4-3 and TRBJ1-6; tentative D call: TRBD1 (5 bases). Germline assignment: CDR1 LGHNA and CDR2 YSLEER. This CDR3 has 16 amino acids. V lost 0 bases and J 7 bases, leaving 13 bases between the germline ends. CDR3 sequence: CASSQDFSGINSPLHF. CDR3 sequence (DNA): TGCGCCAGCAGCCAAGATTTCTCAGGGATCAATTCACCCCTCCACTTT.

The J gene is TRBJ2-2, the V gene TRBV12-3 or TRBV12-4; unclear D gene. The CDR3 has 12 amino acids. Trimming took 6 bases from V and 7 from J, leaving 9 bases between them. The CDR3 region is CASSVNSGELFF. CDR3 in DNA: TGTGCCAGCAGCGTCAATAGCGGGGAGCTGTTTTTT.

The rearrangement links TRBV4-1 to TRBJ2-1; D unclear. V gave up 0 bases and J gave up 12 bases, with 6 bases separating them. CDR3 length: 11 amino acids. Looked up from germline, CDR1 is MGHRA and CDR2 is YSYEKL. The CDR3 sequence: CASSQERGQFF. In DNA, the CDR3 is TGCGCCAGCAGCCAAGAGCGTGGGCAGTTCTTC.

This clonotype was counted only a few times. The chain employs TRBV2 and TRBJ2-3; either TRBD1 or TRBD2 may supply D (5 bases each). The V end lost 6 bases, the J end lost 0 bases, and 16 bases lay between the germline ends. This CDR3 has 16 residues. Looked up from germline, CDR1 is SNHLY and CDR2 is FYNNEI. The CDR3, as DNA: TGTGCCAGCAGCTTCCTTGCTGGGGACAGCACAGATACGCAGTATTTT. The encoded protein is CASSFLAGDSTDTQYF.

The gene calls are TRBV29-1 and TRBJ1-1; the D is unclear. The CDR3 spans 15 residues. Looked up from germline, CDR1 is SQVTM and CDR2 is ANQGSEA. The V and J ends lost 2 bases and 4 bases respectively, with 17 bases between them. CDR3 amino acids: CSVELQAGKTTEAFF. The CDR3 nucleotides are TGCAGCGTTGAACTTCAAGCTGGGAAGACCACTGAAGCTTTCTTT.

The CDR3 DNA is TGCAGCGTTGGAGCAGCGTACAATGAGCAGTTCTTC. Protein: CSVGAAYNEQFF. V gene TRBV29-1 combines with J gene TRBJ2-1; D not certain. Germline V CDR1 and CDR2: SQVTM, ANQGSEA. CDR3 length equals 12 residues. Between the trimmed V and J ends, which lost 4 bases and 4 bases, there was a span of 8 bases.

The chain joins TRBV7-7 to TRBJ1-1; D uncertain. Trimming stripped 2 bases from V and 2 bases from J, with 6 bases between. The CDR3 spans 13 residues. Germline values: CDR1 SSHAT, CDR2 FNYEAQ (reference sequence). CDR3 in DNA: TGTGCCAGCAGCTTAACGGGTAACACTGAAGCTTTCTTT. It encodes CASSLTGNTEAFF.

The J gene is TRBJ1-6, the V gene TRBV5-1; weak D call: TRBD1 (5 bases). V dropped 5 bases and J dropped 5 bases, with 17 bases sitting between them. Per the germline V gene, CDR1 is SGHRS and CDR2 is YFSETQ. The CDR3 totals 16 residues. This CDR3 reads CASRGAFVPNNSPLHF. CDR3 bases: TGCGCCAGCAGAGGGGCGTTCGTCCCAAATAATTCACCCCTCCACTTT.